Below are 2 T cell receptor beta chains sequenced from a single sample in a study of radiotherapy plus CTLA-4 blockade in lung cancer. Clones were sequenced by immunoSEQ multiplex PCR, and TCRdb holds only the in-frame ones, with some missing. Of about 36,000 clones detected, approximately 72% appear once; the ten largest clones hold under 13%. The sample consisted of peripheral blood, taken from a patient treated with radiotherapy plus ipilimumab. The receptor set was obtained from a human donor with non-small cell lung cancer who had stable disease on radiotherapy plus ipilimumab.

The chain couples TRBV30 to TRBJ1-2, with TRBD1 identical over 11 bases. This CDR3 has 15 residues. The V gene end was trimmed by 2 bases and the J gene end by 4 bases; junction bases not matched to a gene: 6. Germline V gene sequence: CDR1 GTSNPN, CDR2 SVGIG (reference sequence). CDR3 residues: CAWSNQGQGAYGYTF. CDR3 in DNA: TGTGCCTGGAGTAACCAAGGACAGGGGGCCTATGGCTACACCTTC.

V usage is TRBV7-9 and J usage is TRBJ2-5; D perhaps matches TRBD2 (6 bases). The CDR3 totals 15 residues. Germline loops: CDR1 SEHNR, CDR2 FQNEAQ (reference sequence). The V end lost 5 bases, the J end lost 5 bases, and 18 bases lay between the germline ends. CDR3 loop: CASSPKRAREETQYF. The DNA for the CDR3 is TGTGCCAGCAGCCCCAAGCGGGCTAGAGAGGAGACCCAGTACTTC.